Listed here are 9 T cell receptor beta chains from one sample, sequenced in a study of blood T cells in healthy people across ages. A sample-barcoded 5' primer and a J-beta primer mix were used in a second PCR of about 7 to 12 cycles. TCRdb re-called the 5' RACE reads with MiXCR, one entry per CDR3 protein. The data show more than 800,000 distinct CDR3 sequences, with around 28% seen just once and 17% held by the top ten. The sequencing sample was made of blood. Receptors were obtained from a woman older than 75 in good health.

In its sample, this clonotype was seen once. This may arise from a read error, as a much more abundant clone is one base away. The rearrangement links TRBV20-1 to TRBJ2-1, with D perhaps given as TRBD1 or TRBD2 (6 bases each). The end of the DNA is better explained by TRBJ2-7, so the J call may be wrong. Germline assignment: CDR1 DFQATT and CDR2 SNEGSKA (reference sequence). The CDR3 is made up of 14 amino acids. The CDR3 sequence: CSAEGGRSYNEQYF. The CDR3 DNA is TGCAGTGCTGAGGGGGGCCGCTCCTACAATGAGCAGTACTTC.

This clonotype was found a few times. CDR3 coding DNA: TGTGCCAGCAGCAAAACTCTGACAGGGGGAGGTGTAATGCGCTACAATGAGCAGTTCTTC. Amino acid sequence: CASSKTLTGGGVMRYNEQFF. The rearrangement links TRBV21-1 to TRBJ2-1; TRBD1, the D gene given by the table, was not confirmed from the DNA. TRBV21-1 is a known pseudogene. The CDR3 consists of 20 residues.

This clonotype was recorded many times. The CDR3 protein is CASSARDSTDTQYF. In DNA, the CDR3 is TGTGCCAGCAGCGCCCGGGACAGCACAGATACGCAGTATTTT. The chain links TRBV7-2 to TRBJ2-3, with D perhaps TRBD1 or TRBD2 (5 bases each). Germline values: CDR1 SGHTA, CDR2 FQGNSA. The CDR3 totals 14 residues. V shed 5 bases and J shed 0 bases, with 9 bases lying between them.

The table lists this clonotype with many counts. The genes are TRBV7-8 and TRBJ1-5, with D uncertain. V gave up 2 bases and J gave up 4 bases, with 6 bases separating them. This CDR3 has 13 amino acids. Germline CDR1 is SGHVS and CDR2 is FQNEAQ. The CDR3 sequence is CASSLYINQPQHF. CDR3 bases: TGTGCCAGCAGCTTATACATAAATCAGCCCCAGCATTTT.

Many counts were recorded for this clonotype. V is TRBV6-5 and J is TRBJ2-1, with 12 bases fitting TRBD2. Looked up from germline, CDR1 is MNHEY and CDR2 is SVGAGI. The CDR3 is 15 amino acids. V trimming: 6 bases; J trimming: 7 bases; junction bases outside the gene matches: 7. Here the CDR3 reads CASRSSGGASNEQFF. The CDR3 DNA is TGTGCCAGCAGATCTAGCGGGGGGGCTTCAAATGAGCAGTTCTTC.

This clonotype was counted a few times. This chain uses TRBV7-9 with TRBJ1-5, with D perhaps matching TRBD1 (5 bases). Trimming removed 5 bases from V and 0 bases from J, with 11 bases in between. Germline CDR1 reads SEHNR; CDR2 reads FQNEAQ (reference sequence). CDR3 length: 15 residues. Written as DNA, the CDR3 is TGTGCCAGCAGCCCCCCGGGGGATAGCAATCAGCCCCAGCATTTT. Translating it yields CASSPPGDSNQPQHF.

This clonotype was seen at least ten times. J is TRBJ1-2 and V is TRBV9, with no clear D. V was clipped by 4 bases and J by 8 bases, with 12 bases between them. The CDR3 length is 12 residues. In germline, CDR1 is SGDLS, CDR2 YYNGEE. As DNA, the CDR3 is TGTGCCAGCAGCCCCTCCGTTTACGGCTACACCTTC. Translating it yields CASSPSVYGYTF.

The sample holds many counts of this clonotype. A single base separates this from a much larger clone, so it may be a read error. This chain connects TRBV9 to TRBJ2-5; a weak D match, TRBD1 (6 bases). The CDR3 covers 14 residues. Trimming took 4 bases from V and 5 from J, leaving 15 bases between them. Germline lookup yields CDR1 SGDLS and CDR2 YYNGEE. CDR3 bases: TGTGCCAGCAGCTCGAACTGGGGGCGGGAGACCCAGTACTTC. Protein: CASSSNWGRETQYF.

Ten or more counts support this clonotype. The chain links TRBV7-9 to TRBJ1-6; D remains ambiguous. This CDR3 contains 15 residues. Between the trimmed V and J ends, which lost 0 bases and 6 bases, there was a span of 9 bases. The V gene's germline CDR1 is SEHNR and CDR2 FQNEAQ (reference sequence). The DNA for the CDR3 is TGTGCCAGCAGCTTAGCGATACGGAGTAATTCACCCCTCCACTTT. Its translation is CASSLAIRSNSPLHF.